This T cell receptor (beta chain) was sequenced during a study of T cells after yellow fever vaccination. Whole-study findings and limits: A minor fraction of clonotypes spanned both CD4 and CD8 compartments. A faster peak, day 5 versus 15, was reached by the weaker secondary response. Most primary-vaccination clones recurred post-booster (around 95% CD4, about 90% CD8).

UMIs and a universal primer site were added when TCR cDNA was made by 5'RACE template switching. TCRdb processed the 5' RACE reads anew with MiXCR; each CDR3 protein has one entry. The repertoire consists of around 320,000 distinct CDR3 sequences, with around 4.5% occurring once and the leading ten covering 15% to 20%. The table lists this clonotype with many counts. Its antigen is as yet unknown. V gave up 0 bases and J gave up 4 bases, with 9 bases separating them. The CDR3 covers 13 residues. CDR1 is DFQATT, CDR2 SNEGSKA, per germline (reference sequence). The receptor's source is a man younger than 35 who received the YFV17D yellow fever vaccine. This material consisted of PBMCs, taken 15 days after the yellow fever booster vaccination. The chain couples TRBV20-1 to TRBJ1-2, with D unresolved. For the CDR3, the DNA is TGCAGTGCTAGAGATCTGCAGATCTATGGCTACACCTTC. This codes for CSARDLQIYGYTF.